This entry concerns a single TCR beta chain. The antigen is undetermined. This sample was included in a study of long-term antiretroviral therapy in people with HIV. This was the immunoSEQ v3.0 assay at survey level. Sequencing had a target that covered about 35,000-55,000 T-cell genomes per sample. Only in-frame clones appear in the TCRdb table, and some are missing; sequencing was by immunoSEQ multiplex PCR. Of about 38,000 clones detected, around 75% appear once; the ten largest clones hold over 4%. Study-level results: At every time point, clones expanded before ART dominated the repertoire.

Germline CDR1 and CDR2: MDHEN and SYDVKM. This CDR3 is 14 amino acids long. V gave up 10 bases and J gave up 0 bases, with 13 bases separating them. This chain links TRBV28 with TRBJ2-1, with no clear D. The receptor comes from a man aged 18 to 29 with HIV. The specimen comprised unsorted PBMCs, sampled 1.5 years after starting antiretroviral therapy. CDR3 sequence reads: CATIGTNSYNEQFF. CDR3 DNA: TGTGCCACCATTGGCACCAACTCCTACAATGAGCAGTTCTTC.